The 27 T cell receptor beta chains below come from one sample, sequenced in a study of T-cell reconstitution after alpha-beta-depleted transplantation in children (dated by TCRdb to 2016 to 2017). In light of the paper, this sample's treatment or condition label describes: allogeneic hematopoietic cell transplantation with graft depleted of TCRalphabeta T cells and CD19 B cells. Libraries were made using PCR. Sequencing instrument: Illumina HiSeq 2500. TCR library preparation used molecular barcoding, with unique molecular identifiers applied to normalize quantification of the TCRbeta repertoire. In-frame beta chains were kept once TCRdb had trimmed the public reads at Q25 with fastp and called clones with MiXCR. Entries are consolidated by CDR3 protein sequence, retaining the most common genes and DNA. The sample profile shows approximately 1,000,000 distinct CDR3 sequences; under 30% of them were found once. The ten largest account for under 30% of the sample.

The sample here was PBMCs, mostly from graft donor cells, taken 360 days after TCRalphabeta/CD19-depleted stem cell transplant. The receptors come from a boy younger than two who had a stem cell transplant for SCID, so the T cells may come from the graft donor.

The chain uses TRBV7-3 and TRBJ2-1, with 9 bases that match TRBD2. The CDR3 is 17 residues long. Germline values: CDR1 SGHTA, CDR2 FQGTGA. V was pared by 2 bases and J by 1 base, with 6 bases of the junction left unmatched. CDR3 sequence: CASSLHPRGGSYNEQFF. As DNA, the CDR3 is TGTGCCAGCAGCTTACATCCGCGGGGGGGTTCCTACAATGAGCAGTTCTTC.

V usage is TRBV6-5 and J usage is TRBJ2-3, with D perhaps given as TRBD1 or TRBD2 (6 bases each). Germline assignment: CDR1 MNHEY and CDR2 SVGAGI. CDR3 length: 14 residues. V lost 5 bases to trimming and J lost 6 bases, with 15 bases between them. CDR3 coding DNA: TGTGCCAGCAGTCCTCTGGGGGGCTGGGATACGCAGTATTTT. Amino acids: CASSPLGGWDTQYF.

V is TRBV3-1 and J is TRBJ2-1; 9 bases are shared with TRBD1. Trimming removed 7 bases from V and 9 bases from J; junction bases left unmatched: 16. This CDR3 spans 16 amino acids. CDR1 is LGHDT and CDR2 is YNNKEL in the germline V gene (reference sequence). The CDR3, as DNA: TGTGCCAGCACCCTAAGGGGGGGACAGGGACGGAGTGAGCAGTTCTTC. Translated: CASTLRGGQGRSEQFF.

Many counts were recorded for this clonotype. V usage is TRBV20-1 and J usage is TRBJ2-1, with 9 bases identical to TRBD1. Germline V gene sequence: CDR1 DFQATT, CDR2 SNEGSKA (reference sequence). J gave up 9 bases and V 0 bases, and 6 bases lay outside the gene matches. The CDR3 totals 14 residues. The CDR3 DNA sequence: TGCAGTGCTAGAGAGGGGGACAGGGTACGTGAGCAGTTCTTC. Its translation: CSAREGDRVREQFF.

Ten or more counts support this clonotype. This chain connects TRBV4-1 to TRBJ2-7, with a tentative D call TRBD1 (5 bases). Trimming stripped 0 bases from V and 3 bases from J, with 12 bases between. Germline V gives CDR1 MGHRA, CDR2 YSYEKL. This CDR3 is built from 15 residues. CDR3 in DNA: TGCGCCAGCAGCCAAGATGACAGCTATCGCTACGAGCAGTACTTC. It yields the protein CASSQDDSYRYEQYF.

This clonotype has at least ten counts. V is TRBV4-2 and J is TRBJ2-1, with 7 bases matching TRBD2. From germline, CDR1 is LGHNA and CDR2 YNFKEQ. CDR3 size: 16 residues. The V gene end was trimmed by 4 bases and the J gene end by 2 bases; junction bases not matched to a gene: 8. Here the CDR3 reads CASSPVGGGTYNEQFF. The CDR3 nucleotides read TGTGCCAGCAGCCCAGTGGGGGGGGGAACCTACAATGAGCAGTTCTTC.

The V gene is TRBV24-1, the J gene TRBJ1-5; 9 positions agree with TRBD1. The CDR3 runs to 16 residues. Per the germline V gene, CDR1 is KGHDR and CDR2 is SFDVKD. V was pared by 4 bases and J by 5 bases, with 8 bases of the junction left unmatched. CDR3 bases: TGTGCCACCAGTGAATCCGGACAGGGGCCAGATCAGCCCCAGCATTTT. The encoded protein is CATSESGQGPDQPQHF.

V and J are TRBV12-3 or TRBV12-4 and TRBJ2-1; 11 bases are shared with TRBD1. J was trimmed by 4 bases and V by 7 bases; bases with no gene match: 3. The CDR3 contains 14 residues. The CDR3 DNA sequence: TGTGCCAGCACGGACAGGGGGCAGTACAATGAGCAGTTCTTC. Translation: CASTDRGQYNEQFF.

The sample holds a few counts of this clonotype. The J gene is TRBJ2-7, the V gene TRBV5-1; tentatively, D is TRBD1 (5 bases). Trimming stripped 4 bases from V and 0 bases from J, with 14 bases between. CDR3 length: 15 amino acids. The germline CDR1 and CDR2 sequences are SGHRS and YFSETQ. CDR3 loop: CASSAYQRGSYEQYF. CDR3 coding DNA: TGCGCCAGCAGCGCCTACCAAAGGGGCTCCTACGAGCAGTACTTC.

This sequence joins TRBV29-1 and TRBJ1-2, with no clear D. Germline V CDR1 and CDR2: SQVTM, ANQGSEA. V was clipped by 4 bases and J by 6 bases, with 9 bases between them. The CDR3 has 11 residues. The CDR3 DNA reads TGCAGCGTTGGGCCCCCCGATGGCTACACCTTC. This codes for CSVGPPDGYTF. Full variable domain (missing parts from reference TRBV29-1 and TRBJ1-2): SAVISQKPSRDICQRGTSLTIQCQVDSQVTMMFWYRQQPGQSLTLIATANQGSEATYESGFVIDKFPISRPNLTFSTLTVSNMSPEDSSIYLCSVGPPDGYTFGSGTRLTVV.

The chain carries TRBV24-1 and TRBJ2-3; D is unclear. V shed 2 bases and J shed 2 bases, with 16 bases lying between them. The CDR3 runs 17 residues. The germline gives CDR1 KGHDR, CDR2 SFDVKD. In nucleotides, the CDR3 is TGTGCCACCAGTGATTCATTGTGCCTCCTATACACAGATACGCAGTATTTT. It specifies CATSDSLCLLYTDTQYF.

The rearrangement joins TRBV5-1 to TRBJ1-1; the match to TRBD1 covers 7 bases. V gave up 6 bases and J gave up 5 bases; unmatched junction bases: 19. The CDR3 is 17 amino acids. Germline V gives CDR1 SGHRS, CDR2 YFSETQ. The CDR3: CASTLIGAGGDRTEAFF. The CDR3 bases are TGCGCCAGCACCCTGATTGGGGCAGGGGGGGATCGGACTGAAGCTTTCTTT.

The rearrangement joins TRBV7-2 to TRBJ1-2; 10 bases are shared with TRBD1. The V and J ends lost 0 bases and 2 bases, in that order; junction bases with no gene match: 9. The germline gives CDR1 SGHTA, CDR2 FQGNSA. The CDR3 consists of 18 residues. Here the CDR3 reads CASSLAWGLGQGNYGYTF. CDR3 nucleotide sequence: TGTGCCAGCAGCTTAGCGTGGGGCTTGGGACAGGGGAACTATGGCTACACCTTC.

V is TRBV20-1 and J is TRBJ1-1; TRBD1 might be the D (5 bases). The germline CDR1 and CDR2 sequences are DFQATT and SNEGSKA (reference sequence). With 5 bases removed from V and 3 bases from J, the gap between germline ends came to 13 bases. The CDR3 sequence is 13 residues long. CDR3 nucleotides: TGCAGTGCTGGGGTGGGGCTGGACACTGAAGCTTTCTTT. Amino acids: CSAGVGLDTEAFF.

The rearrangement links TRBV20-1 to TRBJ2-1; 8 bases are a match to TRBD2. CDR3 size: 14 residues. V was clipped by 3 bases and J by 7 bases; unmatched bases: 8. CDR1 and CDR2 from the germline V gene are DFQATT and SNEGSKA (reference sequence). CDR3 sequence (DNA): TGCAGTGCTAGTCGGCGGGGGGCGCAAAATGAGCAGTTCTTC. Translation: CSASRRGAQNEQFF.

This clonotype was seen a few times. Written as DNA, the CDR3 is TGTGCCAGCAGTTACGGCAGGGACGGGTACGAGCAGTACTTC. Its protein is CASSYGRDGYEQYF. The chain is built from TRBV6-5 and TRBJ2-7; D is tentatively TRBD1 or TRBD2 (5 bases each). Germline V gene sequence: CDR1 MNHEY, CDR2 SVGAGI. Trimming took off 2 bases at V and 4 bases at J, with 12 bases between the two ends. This CDR3 spans 14 amino acids.

The rearrangement links TRBV4-2 to TRBJ1-6; tentative D call: TRBD1 (6 bases). The CDR3 is 16 amino acids. Germline CDR1 and CDR2: LGHNA and YNFKEQ. The V end lost 0 bases, the J end lost 8 bases, and 14 bases lay between the germline ends. The chain's CDR3 is CASSQDRGAFHSPLHF. The CDR3 coding sequence is TGTGCCAGCAGCCAAGATCGGGGGGCATTCCATTCACCCCTCCACTTT.

This clonotype turned up a few times. V usage is TRBV29-1 and J usage is TRBJ1-1, with D possibly being TRBD1 (5 bases). V was trimmed by 4 bases and J by 7 bases, leaving 10 bases between them. The germline gives CDR1 SQVTM, CDR2 ANQGSEA. The CDR3 has 11 residues. The CDR3 sequence: CSVGGVVEAFF. The CDR3 coding sequence is TGCAGCGTTGGAGGGGTTGTTGAAGCTTTCTTT.

In this sample, this clonotype turned up a few times. The chain employs TRBV28 and TRBJ2-7; D remains unclear. This CDR3 contains 13 residues. V lost 2 bases and J 6 bases, leaving 11 bases between the germline ends. CDR1 is MDHEN and CDR2 is SYDVKM in the germline V gene. CDR3 coding DNA: TGTGCCAGCAGTTTAGGTGGTCCCCTCGAGCAGTACTTC. As protein: CASSLGGPLEQYF.

The rearrangement joins TRBV20-1 to TRBJ2-7; D is unresolved. Germline V gene data show CDR1 as DFQATT and CDR2 as SNEGSKA (reference sequence). The CDR3 is 14 amino acids. Trimming stripped 6 bases from V and 3 bases from J, with 18 bases between. CDR3 bases: TGCAGTGCCCTGGCGGCTAGGCCCATCTACGAGCAGTACTTC. This codes for CSALAARPIYEQYF.

The chain joins TRBV4-3 to TRBJ2-3, with D maybe TRBD2 (7 bases). This CDR3 is built from 18 residues. Germline CDR1 reads LGHNA; CDR2 reads YSLEER. Trimming left V 2 bases short and J 1 base short, with 19 bases between. The CDR3 coding sequence is TGCGCCAGCAGCCAATGGGGCCGAGGGGGGGGCGGCACAGATACGCAGTATTTT. Its translation is CASSQWGRGGGGTDTQYF.

This clonotype was seen many times. V and J are TRBV5-1 and TRBJ2-1; D not certain. The CDR3 totals 11 residues. With 4 bases removed from V and 8 bases from J, the gap between germline ends came to 7 bases. Germline V gene lookup returns CDR1 SGHRS and CDR2 YFSETQ. CDR3 coding DNA: TGCGCCAGCAGCCTTGGGTATGAGCAGTTCTTC. Amino acids: CASSLGYEQFF.

The CDR3, as DNA: TGTGCCAGCAGCCAAGAAAGGGTTGGCACCGGGGAGCTGTTTTTT. As protein: CASSQERVGTGELFF. The V gene is TRBV3-1, the J gene TRBJ2-2, with D uncertain. V was pared by 0 bases and J by 4 bases, with 9 bases between. This CDR3 region has 15 residues. From germline, CDR1 is LGHDT and CDR2 YNNKEL (reference sequence).

This clonotype was seen more than once but under ten times. This rearrangement joins TRBV5-1 to TRBJ2-2; no definite D call. Germline CDR1 is SGHRS and CDR2 is YFSETQ. There are 15 residues in the CDR3. The V end lost 4 bases, the J end lost 0 bases, and 10 bases lay between the germline ends. In nucleotides, the CDR3 is TGCGCCAGCAGCCCCGGGTATACGAACACCGGGGAGCTGTTTTTT. Protein: CASSPGYTNTGELFF.

This clonotype was seen more than once but under ten times. The gene calls are TRBV11-1 and TRBJ2-1, with 12 bases identical to TRBD2. The CDR3 is 16 residues long. Germline assignment: CDR1 SGHAT and CDR2 FQDESV (reference sequence). V lost 5 bases and J lost 13; bases outside the gene matches: 15. The CDR3 DNA follows: TGTGCCAGCAGCCTTCACGGGACTAGCGGGCTATCGTTACAGTTCTTC. It specifies CASSLHGTSGLSLQFF.

This clonotype appeared a few times. The chain links TRBV9 to TRBJ1-2, with D uncertain. The CDR3 spans 12 residues. The V end lost 4 bases, the J end lost 6 bases, and 10 bases lay between the germline ends. In germline, CDR1 is SGDLS, CDR2 YYNGEE. The CDR3 nucleotides read TGTGCCAGCAGCTTCGGACCCCATGGCTACACCTTC. Translating it yields CASSFGPHGYTF.

V gene TRBV9 combines with J gene TRBJ1-2, with 9 positions matching TRBD1. With V trimmed by 4 bases and J by 5 bases, 9 bases remained unmatched. Germline V CDR1 and CDR2: SGDLS, YYNGEE. The CDR3 has 15 residues. The CDR3 nucleotides are TGTGCCAGCAGCCCGGAAACAGGGGGCGGTTATGGCTACACCTTC. Residues: CASSPETGGGYGYTF.